The 2 T cell receptor beta chains below were found in one sample sequenced in a study of shared clonotypes between healthy human individuals. Only in-frame clones appear in the TCRdb table, and some are missing; sequencing was by immunoSEQ multiplex PCR. The table lists approximately 2.1 million clones, roughly 93% of them singletons, with under 0.45% in the top ten. The sample taken for sequencing was naive CD4+ T cells from PBMCs. Subset meaning: CD45RA+ positively selected. All receptors derive from a man in his late teens or twenties in good health. Some clones in this sample may be carry-over from other donors' samples.

This rearrangement joins TRBV5-6 to TRBJ2-7, with D possibly being TRBD1 or TRBD2 (8 bases each). In germline, CDR1 is SGHDT, CDR2 YYEEEE. V was cut by 4 bases and J by 7 bases, with 21 bases left in between. The CDR3 is 15 amino acids. Here the CDR3 reads CASSPLADRAWEQYF. The CDR3 DNA reads as TGTGCCAGCAGCCCACTAGCGGACAGGGCGTGGGAGCAGTACTTC.

The chain joins TRBV5-8 to TRBJ1-1, with TRBD1 identical over 9 bases. Germline V lookup: CDR1 SGHTS, CDR2 YDEGEE. Trimming cost V 3 bases and J 0 bases; bases outside gene matches: 3. The length of the CDR3 is 15 residues. The CDR3 sequence is CASSWGTGMNTEAFF. CDR3 DNA: TGTGCCAGCAGCTGGGGGACAGGGATGAACACTGAAGCTTTCTTT.